This T cell receptor (beta chain) was captured in a study of vaccination and CD4 T cells after COVID-19. Across the study: Culture controls were given either a CEFX pool, an HIV-1 Nef pool, or no peptide. Overall study findings and caveats: Median SARS-CoV-2-reactive clonotype numbers went up from approximately 21 to 40, but not significantly. Only after vaccination were a median about 87% of convalescents' reactive clones seen.

Treatment here: roughly 11-day PBMC culture with coronavirus spike peptide pools or control peptides (ViraFEST assay). Peptide pool stimulation in ViraFEST expanded antigen-specific T cells, whose TCRs were then sequenced. A word on this clonotype: Its specificity is unknown.

At the Johns Hopkins FTIC core, DNA taken from cultured CD4+ T cells was sequenced by way of the Oncomine TCR Beta short-read assay. MiXCR was run by TCRdb on the PCR reads, yielding one entry per CDR3 protein. In the table there are approximately 9,000 distinct CDR3 sequences, 51% of which are singletons. The CDR3 sequence is 10 residues long. Trimming removed 5 bases from V and 9 bases from J, with 5 bases in between. Germline CDR1 MNHEY, CDR2 SMNVEV (reference sequence). This clonotype was obtained from a human donor who had recovered from COVID-19. This chain uses TRBV27 with TRBJ2-1, with D unresolved. The sequencing sample was made of CD4+ T cells from blood, cultured in vitro. The chain's CDR3 is CASSSCEQFF. CDR3 sequence (DNA): TGTGCCAGCAGTAGTTGTGAGCAGTTCTTC.